The 7 T cell receptor beta chains listed next were all sequenced from one sample in a study of shared clonotypes between healthy human individuals. Naive CD8 cells, CD45RO-negative and positively selected for CCR7, excluded terminally differentiated effector memory CD45RA+ cells. The method was immunoSEQ multiplex PCR; TCRdb's version includes in-frame clones alone and lacks a portion of them. The sample gives roughly 1,800,000 clones, about 95% of which show up once; more than 0.95% is in the top ten. The sample comprised naive CD8+ T cells sorted from blood. These receptors came from a man younger than 35 in good health.

About this clone itself: This specimen includes other DNA sequences encoding the same CDR3. The CDR3 region has the DNA TGTGCCAGCAGCGTAGAGGTTGGGACTGAAGCTTTCTTT. It specifies CASSVEVGTEAFF. The rearrangement links TRBV9 to TRBJ1-1; D is ambiguous. The V gene's germline CDR1 is SGDLS and CDR2 YYNGEE. Trimming shortened V by 0 bases and J by 5 bases, and 8 bases separated the two germline ends. The CDR3 totals 13 residues. The full variable domain, completed using reference TRBV9 and TRBJ1-1, is DSGVTQTPKHLITATGQRVTLRCSPRSGDLSVYWYQQSLDQGLQFLIQYYNGEERAKGNILERFSAQQFPDLHSELNLSSLELGDSALYFCASSVEVGTEAFFGQGTRLTVV.

This sequence joins TRBV11-2 and TRBJ1-2; D is unclear. Germline assignment: CDR1 SGHAT and CDR2 FQNNGV. The CDR3 has 14 amino acids. With 5 bases removed from V and 4 bases from J, the gap between germline ends came to 14 bases. This CDR3 is CASSDARSGYGYTF. The CDR3 DNA follows: TGTGCCAGCAGCGATGCACGAAGTGGCTATGGCTACACCTTC.

This clone was detected once. The chain joins TRBV5-1 to TRBJ2-1, with D possibly matching TRBD2 (6 bases). Deletions cut 4 bases from V and 0 bases from J, with 20 bases between. Germline CDR1 reads SGHRS; CDR2 reads YFSETQ. This CDR3 has 18 amino acids. The CDR3 here is CASSPDLAGRSSYNEQFF. As DNA, the CDR3 is TGCGCCAGCAGCCCGGATTTGGCGGGGAGAAGCTCCTACAATGAGCAGTTCTTC.

This chain links TRBV7-6 with TRBJ2-7; the match to TRBD1 covers 10 bases. V lost 0 bases, J lost 5 bases, and 7 bases stayed unmatched. The CDR3 is 16 residues long. Germline V gives CDR1 SGHVS, CDR2 FNYEAQ. DNA for the CDR3: TGTGCCAGCAGCTTAGCGCCGCGACAGGGGGCTGACGAGCAGTACTTC. Translating it yields CASSLAPRQGADEQYF.

The rearrangement uses TRBV2 and TRBJ1-4; D unresolved. This CDR3 spans 13 amino acids. V was cut by 4 bases and J by 3 bases, with 6 bases left in between. Per the germline V gene, CDR1 is SNHLY and CDR2 is FYNNEI. This CDR3 is CASSGAPNEKLFF. The CDR3 bases are TGTGCCAGCAGTGGGGCCCCTAATGAAAAACTGTTTTTT. Full variable domain (rest looked up from reference TRBV2 and TRBJ1-4): EPEVTQTPSHQVTQMGQEVILRCVPISNHLYFYWYRQILGQKVEFLVSFYNNEISEKSEIFDDQFSVERPDGSNFTLKIRSTKLEDSAMYFCASSGAPNEKLFFGSGTQLSVL.

The chain employs TRBV7-9 and TRBJ1-2; D gene uncertain. The CDR3 has 12 residues. CDR1 is SEHNR, CDR2 FQNEAQ, per germline (reference sequence). Trimming cost V 3 bases and J 3 bases, with 5 bases left between them. The CDR3 DNA is TGTGCCAGCAGCTTCGCGGACTATGGCTACACCTTC. Encoded protein: CASSFADYGYTF.

About this clone itself: Other DNA sequences within the sample encode an identical CDR3. The V call is TRBV19, the J call TRBJ1-1; TRBD1 might be the D (5 bases). The ends were cut back, 5 bases at V and 5 bases at J, with 12 bases in the middle. Per the germline V gene, CDR1 is LNHDA and CDR2 is SQIVND (reference sequence). The CDR3 is made up of 13 amino acids. CDR3 nucleotide sequence: TGTGCCAGTAGTCCAGGGACCGGGACTGAAGCTTTCTTT. Amino acids: CASSPGTGTEAFF.